This T cell receptor (beta chain) was sequenced for a study of shared clonotypes between healthy human individuals. General observations from the study: The study drew on few donors, limiting represented genetic and exposure-history diversity. Estimated richness was generally greater in naive than memory subsets.

Turning to this clone: Its target is unknown.

The ends were cut back, 10 bases at V and 6 bases at J, with 12 bases in the middle. This CDR3 spans 11 amino acids. Germline V gene data show CDR1 as WSHSY and CDR2 as SAAADI. TCRdb's copy holds only in-frame clones and misses some; the assay was immunoSEQ multiplex PCR. The sample lists some 1,900,000 clones; about 94% were seen once. It was CD45RO-negative cells, positively selected for CCR7, that made up naive CD8 cells, with terminally differentiated effector memory CD45RA+ cells excluded. Sequencing was performed on naive CD8+ T cells sorted from blood. The TCR originated in a man aged 18 to 29 in good health. The chain carries TRBV10-2 and TRBJ1-1; D gene unclear. CDR3 sequence: CATSPMAEAFF. CDR3 nucleotides: TGCGCCACATCTCCGATGGCTGAAGCTTTCTTT.